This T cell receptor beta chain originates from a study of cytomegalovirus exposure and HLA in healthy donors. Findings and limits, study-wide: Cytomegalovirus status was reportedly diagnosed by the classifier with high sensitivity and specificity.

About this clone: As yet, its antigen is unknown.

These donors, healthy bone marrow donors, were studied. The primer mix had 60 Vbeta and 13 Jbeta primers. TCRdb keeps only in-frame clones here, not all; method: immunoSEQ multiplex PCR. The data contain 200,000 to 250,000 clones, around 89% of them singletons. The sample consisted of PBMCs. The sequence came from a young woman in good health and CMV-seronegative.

The CDR3 DNA follows: TGTGCCAGCAGCCAAGACGGGGGCACTGAAGCTTTCTTT. Amino acid sequence: CASSQDGGTEAFF. This chain uses TRBV4-2 with TRBJ1-1; D possibly corresponds to TRBD1 (5 bases). Germline CDR1 and CDR2: LGHNA and YNFKEQ. V was cut by 0 bases and J by 4 bases, with 6 bases left in between. This CDR3 is 13 amino acids long.